This TCR beta chain derives from a study of cytomegalovirus exposure and HLA in healthy donors. Looked up from germline, CDR1 is SGHDT and CDR2 is YYEEEE. The CDR3 totals 12 residues. V dropped 4 bases and J dropped 9; count of bases not matched to a gene: 4. Regarding this clone: Its antigen remains unknown.

Overall study findings and caveats: With later analysis, a missense DCLRE1C variant became linked to TCR beta V- and J-gene trimming.

Primers: 60 Vbeta forward and 13 Jbeta reverse. Produced via immunoSEQ multiplex PCR; TCRdb's table is partial and in-frame only. This repertoire shows about 110,000 clones, around 83% found once; its top ten account for 22%. The V call is TRBV5-6, the J call TRBJ1-1; 9 bases fit TRBD1. Sequencing was carried out using PBMCs. This receptor was identified in a man aged 30 to 45 in good health and CMV-seropositive. The CDR3 sequence: CASSRTGEKAFF. In DNA form, the CDR3 reads TGTGCCAGCAGCCGGACAGGGGAAAAAGCTTTCTTT.